This T cell receptor beta chain was found in a study of cytomegalovirus exposure and HLA in healthy donors. Trimming left V 0 bases short and J 0 bases short, with 6 bases between. CDR1 LGHNA and CDR2 YSLEER come from the germline V gene. The CDR3 runs 14 residues. The PCR used 60 Vbeta and 13 Jbeta primers. Produced via immunoSEQ multiplex PCR; TCRdb's table is partial and in-frame only. Altogether about 95,000 clones are present, about 86% being singletons, with the ten largest covering roughly 4%. The TCR comes from a woman aged 70-85 years in good health and CMV-seropositive. V usage is TRBV4-3 and J usage is TRBJ2-7; D is unclear. The sequencing input was PBMCs. CDR3 amino acids: CASSQDTSSYEQYF. The CDR3 DNA sequence: TGCGCCAGCAGCCAAGATACAAGCTCCTACGAGCAGTACTTC.